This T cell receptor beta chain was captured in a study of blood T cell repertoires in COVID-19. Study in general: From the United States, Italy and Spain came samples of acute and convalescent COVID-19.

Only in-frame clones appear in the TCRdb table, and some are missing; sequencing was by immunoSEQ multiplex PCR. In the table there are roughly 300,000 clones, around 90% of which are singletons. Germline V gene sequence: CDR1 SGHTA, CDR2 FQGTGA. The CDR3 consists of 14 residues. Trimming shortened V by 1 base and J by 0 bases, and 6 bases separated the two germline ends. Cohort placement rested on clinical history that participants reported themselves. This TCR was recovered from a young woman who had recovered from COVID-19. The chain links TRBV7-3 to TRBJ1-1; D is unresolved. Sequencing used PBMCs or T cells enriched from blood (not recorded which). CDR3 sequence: CASSLKRVNTEAFF. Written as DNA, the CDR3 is TGTGCCAGCAGCTTAAAGCGGGTGAACACTGAAGCTTTCTTT.